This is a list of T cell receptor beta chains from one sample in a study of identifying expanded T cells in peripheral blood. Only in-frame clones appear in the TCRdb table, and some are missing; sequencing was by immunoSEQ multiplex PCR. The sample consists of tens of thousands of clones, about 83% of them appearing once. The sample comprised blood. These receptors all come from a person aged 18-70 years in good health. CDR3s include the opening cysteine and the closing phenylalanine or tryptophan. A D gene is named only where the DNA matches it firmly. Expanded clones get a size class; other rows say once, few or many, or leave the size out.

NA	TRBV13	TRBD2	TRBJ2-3	TGTGCCAGCAGCCGAGCTAGCGGGGGGGCGGCAGATACGCAGTATTTT	CASSRASGGAADTQYF
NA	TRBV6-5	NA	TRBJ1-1	TGTGCCAGCAGTTCCGGAACGAGCCTGTTCACTGAAGCTTTCTTT	CASSSGTSLFTEAFF
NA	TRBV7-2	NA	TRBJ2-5	TGTGCCAGCAGCTTAAATAATGGCCAAGAGACCCAGTACTTC	CASSLNNGQETQYF
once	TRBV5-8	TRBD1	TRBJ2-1	TGTGCCAGCAGCTTGCGGGACAGATCTTACAATGAGCAGTTCTTC	CASSLRDRSYNEQFF
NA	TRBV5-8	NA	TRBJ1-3	TGTGCCAGCAGCCCATATACCGGGGGCTCTGGAAACACCATATATTTT	CASSPYTGGSGNTIYF
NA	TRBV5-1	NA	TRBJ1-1	TGCGCCAGCAGCATCCAACCTAACACTGAAGCTTTCTTT	CASSIQPNTEAFF
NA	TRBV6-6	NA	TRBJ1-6	TGTGCCAGCACCATACGGGGGGTGGGGAATTCACCCCTCCACTTT	CASTIRGVGNSPLHF
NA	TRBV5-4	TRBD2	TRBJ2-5	TGTGCCAGCAGCCTAGCGGGACGAGGGGAGACCCAGTACTTC	CASSLAGRGETQYF
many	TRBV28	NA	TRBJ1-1	TGTGCCAGCAGTACCCTCGGGGGCAACACTGAAGCTTTCTTT	CASSTLGGNTEAFF
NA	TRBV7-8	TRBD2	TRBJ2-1	TGTGCCAGCAGCGGGGGGTTCACTAGCGGGAGCTCCTACAATGAGCAGTTCTTC	CASSGGFTSGSSYNEQFF
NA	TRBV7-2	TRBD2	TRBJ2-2	TGTGCCAGCAGCTTACCCCTAGCGGGAGGAAAGACCCGAGGGGAGCTGTTTTTT	CASSLPLAGGKTRGELFF
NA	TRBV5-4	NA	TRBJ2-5	TGTGCCAGCAGCTCCCGTACAGGCCGCCAAGAGACCCAGTACTTC	CASSSRTGRQETQYF
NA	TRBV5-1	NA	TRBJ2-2	TGCGCCAGCAGCTTGGACACCCGGAACACCGGGGAGCTGTTTTTT	CASSLDTRNTGELFF
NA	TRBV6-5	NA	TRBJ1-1	TGTGCCAGCAGTTACTCGAGCGGGACCACTGAAGCTTTCTTT	CASSYSSGTTEAFF
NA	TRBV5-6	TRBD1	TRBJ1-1	TGTGCCAGCAGCTTGGGCGGGACAGGGGCTTGGAACACTGAAGCTTTCTTT	CASSLGGTGAWNTEAFF
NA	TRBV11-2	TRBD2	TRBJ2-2	TGTGCCAGCAGCCATAATTCAAAGACTAGCGGGAGGGCCCCCGGGGAGCTGTTTTTT	CASSHNSKTSGRAPGELFF
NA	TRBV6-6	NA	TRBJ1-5	TGTGCCAGCAAGTCGAGCGGGCATAGCAATCAGCCCCAGCATTTT	CASKSSGHSNQPQHF
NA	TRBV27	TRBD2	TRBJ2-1	TGTGCCAGCAGTCAAATAGCGGGAGGCTACAATGAGCAGTTCTTC	CASSQIAGGYNEQFF
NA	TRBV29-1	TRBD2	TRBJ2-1	TGCAGCGTTGAAGATCGGGGGGGGCGCGGGTATGAGCAGTTCTTC	CSVEDRGGRGYEQFF
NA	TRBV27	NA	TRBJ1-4	TGTGCCAGCAAAGGGGTGGACAGTCTACAGGAAAAACTGTTTTTT	CASKGVDSLQEKLFF
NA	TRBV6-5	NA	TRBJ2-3	TGTGCCAGCAGAATGACCATTACGCAGTATTTT	CASRMTITQYF
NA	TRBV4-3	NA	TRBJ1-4	TGCGCCAGCAGCCAAGGGGCTAGGGCAACTAATGAAAAACTGTTTTTT	CASSQGARATNEKLFF
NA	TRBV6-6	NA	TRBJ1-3	TGTGCCAGCAGTTACTACGCTAAAGGAAACACCATATATTTT	CASSYYAKGNTIYF
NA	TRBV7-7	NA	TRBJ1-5	TGTGCCAGCAGCGATCGGGGGGATCAGCCCCAGCATTTT	CASSDRGDQPQHF
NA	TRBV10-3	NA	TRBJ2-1	TGTGCCATCATGAGGGGGGGCTCCTACAATGAGCAGTTCTTC	CAIMRGGSYNEQFF
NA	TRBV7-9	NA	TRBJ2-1	TGTGCCAGCAGCCCGCAATCAGTAGGTTATGATGAGCAGTTCTTC	CASSPQSVGYDEQFF
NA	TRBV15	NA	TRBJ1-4	TGTGCCACCAGCAGGGATCCCCGGACGGCAAATGAAAAACTGTTTTTT	CATSRDPRTANEKLFF
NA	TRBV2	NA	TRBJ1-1	TGTGCCAGCAGACAACAGAACACTGAAGCTTTCTTT	CASRQQNTEAFF
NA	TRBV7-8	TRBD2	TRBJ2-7	TGTGCCAGCAGCTTAGTTGCTAGCGGCAATCTACGTCGAGAGCAGTACTTC	CASSLVASGNLRREQYF
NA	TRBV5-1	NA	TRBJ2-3	TGCGCCAGCAGCTTAGGGCACATGGATACGCAGTATTTT	CASSLGHMDTQYF
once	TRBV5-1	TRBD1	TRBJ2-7	TGCGCCAGCAGACAAGTTACAGGGGGCTACGAGCAGTACTTC	CASRQVTGGYEQYF
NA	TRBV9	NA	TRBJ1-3	TGTGCCAGCAGCGTAGCTCCCGGATCTGGAAACACCATATATTTT	CASSVAPGSGNTIYF
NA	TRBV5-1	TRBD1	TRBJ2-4	TGCGCCAGCAGCTTGGTGGGACAGGGGGCAGGAGCCAAAAACATTCAGTACTTC	CASSLVGQGAGAKNIQYF